Shown below are 27 T cell receptor beta chains from a single sample sequenced in a study of cytomegalovirus exposure and HLA in healthy donors. This PCR relied on a set of 60 Vbeta primers and 13 Jbeta primers. The assay was immunoSEQ multiplex PCR, and TCRdb's table has in-frame clones only and misses some. The sample contains over 150,000 clones, 75% of which appear only once. Specimen: PBMCs. These receptors originate from a man between 18 and 35 years old in good health and CMV-seronegative.

The V call is TRBV7-2, the J call TRBJ2-7; D is perhaps TRBD1 (6 bases). The germline V and J ends were trimmed by 6 bases and 4 bases, with 19 bases remaining between them. CDR1 is SGHTA and CDR2 is FQGNSA in the germline V gene. CDR3 size: 15 residues. The DNA for the CDR3 is TGTGCCAGCAGGGGATTGGTAGGGGGAAAATACGAGCAGTACTTC. Translation gives CASRGLVGGKYEQYF.

This rearrangement joins TRBV5-4 to TRBJ2-1; D is possibly TRBD2 (7 bases). The germline V gene encodes CDR1 SGHNT and CDR2 YYREEE (reference sequence). V gave up 7 bases and J gave up 8 bases, with 25 bases separating them. The CDR3 covers 16 residues. The CDR3 here is CASSGGGGGSMYEQFF. In nucleotides, the CDR3 is TGTGCCAGCTCCGGAGGGGGTGGCGGGAGTATGTATGAGCAGTTCTTC.

The chain carries TRBV5-6 and TRBJ2-2; no definite D call. The CDR3 is made up of 12 amino acids. The V end was cut by 7 bases, the J end by 2 bases, with 6 bases between. Per germline, CDR1 SGHDT and CDR2 YYEEEE. CDR3 sequence: CASSYNTGELFF. DNA for the CDR3: TGTGCCAGCTCCTATAACACCGGGGAGCTGTTTTTT.

This clone was counted a single time. This CDR3 is CASSLGPPPYEQYF. CDR3 nucleotide sequence: TGTGCCAGCAGCTTAGGGCCTCCCCCGTACGAGCAGTACTTC. The chain has TRBV7-9 and TRBJ2-7; no firm D call. V was clipped by 1 base and J by 4 bases, with 11 bases between them. Germline values: CDR1 SEHNR, CDR2 FQNEAQ (reference sequence). The CDR3 sequence is 14 residues long.

As to this clone: In the same sample, other DNA sequences code for this CDR3. The rearrangement links TRBV15 to TRBJ2-6; D possibly corresponds to TRBD1 (5 bases). This CDR3 contains 16 residues. Germline V gives CDR1 LNHNV, CDR2 YYDKDF (reference sequence). Deletions cut 0 bases from V and 0 bases from J, with 6 bases between. CDR3 in DNA: TGTGCCACCAGCAGAGATAGGGGCTCTGGGGCCAACGTCCTGACTTTC. It specifies CATSRDRGSGANVLTF. The full variable domain, with the rest looked up from reference TRBV15 and TRBJ2-6, is DAMVIQNPRYQVTQFGKPVTLSCSQTLNHNVMYWYQQKSSQAPKLLFHYYDKDFNNEADTPDNFQSRRPNTSFCFLDIRSPGLGDTAMYLCATSRDRGSGANVLTFGAGSRLTVL.

V and J are TRBV19 and TRBJ2-5, with 11 bases aligning to TRBD1. CDR1 and CDR2 (germline): LNHDA, SQIVND (reference sequence). The CDR3 consists of 16 residues. The ends lost 5 bases at V and 4 bases at J; junction bases unmatched: 9. As DNA, the CDR3 is TGTGCCAGTAGTCTAGGACAGGGGGCGCTTGCAGAGACCCAGTACTTC. Encoded protein: CASSLGQGALAETQYF. The full variable domain, in which reference TRBV19 and TRBJ2-5 provide the parts outside the CDR3, is DGGITQSPKYLFRKEGQNVTLSCEQNLNHDAMYWYRQDPGQGLRLIYYSQIVNDFQKGDIAEGYSVSREKKESFPLTVTSAQKNPTAFYLCASSLGQGALAETQYFGPGTRLLVL.

As to this clone: Additional DNA sequences in this sample encode the identical CDR3. The rearrangement joins TRBV19 to TRBJ2-7; 10 bases line up with TRBD1. CDR1 is LNHDA, CDR2 SQIVND, per germline (reference sequence). Trimming cost V 3 bases and J 3 bases; bases outside gene matches: 2. This CDR3 has 14 residues. The CDR3 nucleotides read TGTGCCAGTAGTATCGGGACAGGGGACTACGAGCAGTACTTC. Translated, it gives CASSIGTGDYEQYF.

This clone was seen a few times. The chain recombines TRBV7-2 with TRBJ2-7, with 10 nucleotides matching TRBD2. The V gene end was trimmed by 1 base and the J gene end by 4 bases; junction bases not matched to a gene: 7. Germline V gene sequence: CDR1 SGHTA, CDR2 FQGNSA. The CDR3 consists of 16 residues. CDR3 in DNA: TGTGCCAGCAGCTTAGGTCAGGGGACTAGCGTTTACGAGCAGTACTTC. This translates into CASSLGQGTSVYEQYF.

The rearrangement links TRBV5-5 to TRBJ1-1; the D is unclear. The V gene lost 2 bases and the J gene lost 5 bases, with 10 bases spanning the gap. The germline gives CDR1 SGHKS, CDR2 YYEKEE (reference sequence). CDR3 length: 13 residues. CDR3: CASSFAGGTEAFF. CDR3 in DNA: TGTGCCAGCAGCTTCGCGGGAGGTACTGAAGCTTTCTTT.

V gene TRBV5-6 combines with J gene TRBJ2-5; weak D call: TRBD1 (5 bases). The CDR3 consists of 16 residues. CDR1 is SGHDT, CDR2 YYEEEE, per germline. V was clipped by 4 bases and J by 2 bases, with 18 bases between them. CDR3 sequence (DNA): TGTGCCAGCAGCCCGGGTACGTCCAGGGCTCAAGAGACCCAGTACTTC. This translates into CASSPGTSRAQETQYF.

The CDR3 sequence: CASSLLVGQPQHF. DNA of the CDR3: TGTGCCAGCAGCTTATTAGTGGGCCAGCCCCAGCATTTT. The chain combines TRBV7-9 with TRBJ1-5; D gene ambiguous. The CDR3 runs to 13 residues. CDR1 is SEHNR and CDR2 is FQNEAQ in the germline V gene (reference sequence). V shed 2 bases and J shed 7 bases, with 9 bases lying between them.

The CDR3 is CASSLTGMGDTEAFF. The DNA for the CDR3 is TGTGCCAGCAGTTTGACAGGGATGGGAGACACTGAAGCTTTCTTT. The genes are TRBV6-6 and TRBJ1-1; 7 nucleotides agree with TRBD1. Trimming cost V 4 bases and J 3 bases; bases outside gene matches: 8. The CDR3 runs to 15 residues. Germline lookup yields CDR1 MNHNY and CDR2 SVGAGI (reference sequence).

This clone was detected once. This chain uses TRBV14 with TRBJ2-5; no clear D. The CDR3 consists of 12 residues. The germline gives CDR1 SGHDN, CDR2 FVKESK. V lost 3 bases, J lost 7 bases, and 9 bases lay in between. CDR3 amino acids: CASSQVPGTQYF. The CDR3 coding sequence is TGTGCCAGCAGCCAGGTCCCAGGGACCCAGTACTTC.

This chain uses TRBV4-3 with TRBJ1-1, with 12 bases identical to TRBD1. The V gene end was trimmed by 5 bases and the J gene end by 12 bases; junction bases not matched to a gene: 7. Germline V gene data show CDR1 as LGHNA and CDR2 as YSLEER. The CDR3 is 13 amino acids. The CDR3 nucleotides are TGCGCCAGCAGCTTTGGGACAGGGGGCGCGTCTTTCTTT. Its translation: CASSFGTGGASFF.

This chain uses TRBV6-5 with TRBJ1-6; 8 bases agree with TRBD1. Germline assignment: CDR1 MNHEY and CDR2 SVGAGI. The CDR3 covers 14 residues. V gave up 5 bases and J gave up 8 bases; unmatched junction bases: 5. As DNA, the CDR3 is TGTGCCAGCAGTGCGGACAGGGTTGATTCACCCCTCCACTTT. Protein sequence: CASSADRVDSPLHF.

In nucleotides, the CDR3 is TGTGCCAGCAGTTCTGAGGATCAGCCCCAGCATTTT. Its protein is CASSSEDQPQHF. The chain couples TRBV6-6 to TRBJ1-5; D call uncertain. CDR3 size: 12 residues. Germline values: CDR1 MNHNY, CDR2 SVGAGI (reference sequence). V lost 4 bases, J lost 5 bases, and 6 bases lay in between.

This clone was seen a handful of times. This chain uses TRBV25-1 with TRBJ1-4; 9 bases fit TRBD1. Germline V CDR1 and CDR2: MGHDK, SYGVNS. CDR3 length: 14 residues. V trimming: 4 bases; J trimming: 5 bases; junction bases outside the gene matches: 2. The CDR3 loop reads CASSGGTGNEKLFF. CDR3 in DNA: TGTGCCAGCAGTGGCGGGACAGGGAATGAAAAACTGTTTTTT.

The CDR3 nucleotides read TGCGCCAGCAGTGAGTCGAAAACAGGGACCCCAGATACGCAGTATTTT. Its translation: CASSESKTGTPDTQYF. The chain joins TRBV10-2 to TRBJ2-3; a weak D match, TRBD1 (6 bases). Germline V CDR1 and CDR2: WSHSY, SAAADI. V lost 0 bases and J 4 bases, leaving 14 bases between the germline ends. The CDR3 has 16 residues.

This rearrangement joins TRBV19 to TRBJ2-1, with 10 bases matching TRBD2. Germline-derived CDR1 and CDR2 are LNHDA and SQIVND (reference sequence). The CDR3 consists of 12 residues. CDR3 in amino acids: CAAGGTYNEQFF. CDR3 coding DNA: TGTGCAGCGGGGGGGACCTACAATGAGCAGTTCTTC.

V usage is TRBV28 and J usage is TRBJ1-2; D is possibly TRBD1 (6 bases). The CDR3 runs 16 residues. The V gene lost 5 bases and the J gene lost 4 bases, with 20 bases spanning the gap. Germline assignment: CDR1 MDHEN and CDR2 SYDVKM. In nucleotides, the CDR3 is TGTGCCAGCAGTAGTAGAGGAGACAGGCAGCTCTATGGCTACACCTTC. Amino acids: CASSSRGDRQLYGYTF.

This clone appeared a few times. The chain employs TRBV7-6 and TRBJ2-2; D is ambiguous. The CDR3 is 14 amino acids. V gave up 3 bases and J gave up 0 bases, with 5 bases separating them. Looked up from germline, CDR1 is SGHVS and CDR2 is FNYEAQ. The CDR3 protein is CASSFSANTGELFF. CDR3 sequence (DNA): TGTGCCAGCAGCTTCTCCGCGAACACCGGGGAGCTGTTTTTT.

The J gene is TRBJ1-2, the V gene TRBV5-1; 11 bases map to TRBD1. V lost 4 bases and J lost 8; bases outside the gene matches: 7. This CDR3 is built from 14 residues. Germline CDR1 and CDR2: SGHRS and YFSETQ. This CDR3 is CASSPGQGARGYTF. For the CDR3, the DNA is TGCGCCAGCAGCCCCGGACAGGGGGCGCGAGGCTACACCTTC. Supplemented by reference TRBV5-1 and TRBJ1-2, the full variable domain reads KAGVTQTPRYLIKTRGQQVTLSCSPISGHRSVSWYQQTPGQGLQFLFEYFSETQRNKGNFPGRFSGRQFSNSRSEMNVSTLELGDSALYLCASSPGQGARGYTFGSGTRLTVV.

This clone was counted between two and nine times. The V call is TRBV11-3, the J call TRBJ2-3; D is possibly TRBD2 (6 bases). The V end lost 5 bases, the J end lost 2 bases, and 26 bases lay between the germline ends. Germline CDR1 and CDR2: SGHNT and YENEEA. The CDR3 contains 19 residues. CDR3 DNA: TGTGCCAGCAGCCCCGGTCAGGCTTTCGACGCTAGCGACACAGATACGCAGTATTTT. Its protein product is CASSPGQAFDASDTDTQYF.

This chain joins TRBV6-5 and TRBJ1-6; D is unclear. Germline V lookup: CDR1 MNHEY, CDR2 SVGAGI. The V end was cut by 2 bases, the J end by 8 bases, with 13 bases between. The CDR3 is made up of 15 amino acids. The CDR3 DNA reads as TGTGCCAGCAGTTACACCGACCAGGTGGATTCACCCCTCCACTTT. This codes for CASSYTDQVDSPLHF.

The rearrangement links TRBV4-1 to TRBJ2-1; D remains ambiguous. Trimming took 5 bases from V and 0 from J, leaving 8 bases between them. Germline CDR1 is MGHRA and CDR2 is YSYEKL. The CDR3 is made up of 14 amino acids. Here the CDR3 DNA reads TGCGCCAGCAGCGTGGCCATCTCCTACAATGAGCAGTTCTTC. Amino acids: CASSVAISYNEQFF.

This chain joins TRBV18 and TRBJ2-1; 9 bases align to TRBD1. Germline V gene sequence: CDR1 KGHSH, CDR2 LQKENI. This CDR3 contains 15 residues. Trimming removed 4 bases from V and 7 bases from J; junction bases left unmatched: 8. The CDR3 DNA follows: TGTGCCAGCTCACTAAGACAGGGGGATGGAAATGAGCAGTTCTTC. It translates to CASSLRQGDGNEQFF. The complete variable domain, with remaining parts taken from reference TRBV18 and TRBJ2-1, reads NAGVMQNPRHLVRRRGQEARLRCSPMKGHSHVYWYRQLPEEGLKFMVYLQKENIIDESGMPKERFSAEFPKEGPSILRIQQVVRGDSAAYFCASSLRQGDGNEQFFGPGTRLTVL.

This chain joins TRBV27 and TRBJ1-1; D is perhaps TRBD1 (6 bases). CDR1 is MNHEY, CDR2 SMNVEV, per germline (reference sequence). Deletions cut 4 bases from V and 1 base from J, with 10 bases between. The CDR3 length is 14 residues. CDR3 DNA sequence: TGTGCCAGCAGTTCAGGGGTGAAGAACACTGAAGCTTTCTTT. This encodes CASSSGVKNTEAFF.